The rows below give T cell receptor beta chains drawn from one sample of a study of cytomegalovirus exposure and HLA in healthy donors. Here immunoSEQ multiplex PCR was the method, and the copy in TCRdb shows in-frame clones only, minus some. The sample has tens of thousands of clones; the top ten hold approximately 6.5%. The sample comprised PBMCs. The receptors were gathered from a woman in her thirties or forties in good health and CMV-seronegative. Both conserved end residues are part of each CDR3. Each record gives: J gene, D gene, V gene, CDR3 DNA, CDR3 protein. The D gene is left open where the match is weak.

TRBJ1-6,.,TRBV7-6,TGTGCCAGCAGCTTAGCTTCCGGGTCCTATAATTCACCCCTCCACTTT,CASSLASGSYNSPLHF
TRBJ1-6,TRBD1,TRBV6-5,TGTGCCAGCAGTTTACGGACCGGGACAGGGGTGTCACCCCTCCACTTT,CASSLRTGTGVSPLHF
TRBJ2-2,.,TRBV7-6,TGTGCCAGCAGCTTCAGCGGGACCGGGGAGCTGTTTTTT,CASSFSGTGELFF
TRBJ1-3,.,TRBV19,TGTGCCAGTAGCCACACCAGCTCTGGAAACACCATATATTTT,CASSHTSSGNTIYF
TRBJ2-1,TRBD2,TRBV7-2,TGTGCCAGCAGCTTAAGCGCGGGAGTCTACAATGAGCAGTTCTTC,CASSLSAGVYNEQFF
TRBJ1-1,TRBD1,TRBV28,TGTGCCAGCAGTAATCAGGGGGCTCCGAACACTGAAGCTTTCTTT,CASSNQGAPNTEAFF
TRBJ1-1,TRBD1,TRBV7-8,TGTGCCAGCAGCTTGGCCGGGACAGATCCGGAGAACACTGAAGCTTTCTTT,CASSLAGTDPENTEAFF
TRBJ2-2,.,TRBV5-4,TGTGCCAGCAGTAACAGGCAGTACTTCTCAAAATCGAACACCGGGGAGCTGTTTTTT,CASSNRQYFSKSNTGELFF
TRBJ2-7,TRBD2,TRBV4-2,TGTGCCAGCAGCCAAGATGGCAGCGGGGCCGTTTACGAGCAGTACTTC,CASSQDGSGAVYEQYF
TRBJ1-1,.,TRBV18,TGTGCCAGCTCACCCTCGGGCAGCGGCACTGAAGCTTTCTTT,CASSPSGSGTEAFF
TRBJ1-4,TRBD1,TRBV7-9,TGTGCCAGCAGCTTAGCCCGGGGTGAGGGGGCCATTGAAAAACTGTTTTTT,CASSLARGEGAIEKLFF
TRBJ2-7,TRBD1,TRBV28,TGTGCCAGCAGTGCCCCGACAGGGGTTGAAAACCCCTACGAGCAGTACTTC,CASSAPTGVENPYEQYF
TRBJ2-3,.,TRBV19,TGTGCCAGTAGTCCCATTACCCCTAGCAGCACAGATACGCAGTATTTT,CASSPITPSSTDTQYF
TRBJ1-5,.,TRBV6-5,TGTGCCAGCAGTTACCAGGTCAATCAGCCCCAGCATTTT,CASSYQVNQPQHF
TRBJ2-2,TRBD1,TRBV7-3,TGTGCCAGCAGCCTCACCATGGGGACAGGGAGGACCGGGGAGCTGTTTTTT,CASSLTMGTGRTGELFF
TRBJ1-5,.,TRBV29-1,TGCAGCGTTGGGGCAGGGGATCAGCCCCAGCATTTT,CSVGAGDQPQHF
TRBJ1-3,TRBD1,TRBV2,TGTGCCAGCAGTGAGCAGGGGGCGGAAAACACCATATATTTT,CASSEQGAENTIYF
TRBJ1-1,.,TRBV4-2,TGTGCCAGCAGCCAAGTATCAGGGGTTGGCACTGAAGCTTTCTTT,CASSQVSGVGTEAFF
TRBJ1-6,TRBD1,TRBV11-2,TGTGCCAGCAGCTCCCTCTTCCAGGGGGCAAATTCACCCCTCCACTTT,CASSSLFQGANSPLHF
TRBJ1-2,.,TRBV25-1,TGTGCCAGCAGTGAATCGGGAGCGCGTGATTCGTACACCTTC,CASSESGARDSYTF
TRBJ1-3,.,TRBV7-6,TGTGCCAGCAGCCCACAGGGATCTGGAAACACCATATATTTT,CASSPQGSGNTIYF
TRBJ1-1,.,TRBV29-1,TGCAGCGATCTGGGACAACTGAACACTGAAGCTTTCTTT,CSDLGQLNTEAFF
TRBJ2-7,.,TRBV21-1,TGTGCCAGCAGCCCCCAGAGGAACCGTAGGGAGCAGTACTTC,CASSPQRNRREQYF
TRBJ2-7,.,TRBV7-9,TGTGCCAGCAGCTCCCTGACAGAGGCCTACGAGCAGTACTTC,CASSSLTEAYEQYF
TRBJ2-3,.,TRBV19,TGTGCCAGTAGTCCTTGGACTGCTAGCACAGATACGCAGTATTTT,CASSPWTASTDTQYF
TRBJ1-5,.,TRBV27,TGTGCCAGCAGACCAGGGGCATCACGGCAGCCCCAGCATTTT,CASRPGASRQPQHF
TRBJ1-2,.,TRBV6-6,TGTGCCAGCAGTTACTCGACCGGGCAGGGAAGCCATGGCTACACCTTC,CASSYSTGQGSHGYTF
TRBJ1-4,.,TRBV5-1,TGCGCCAGCAGCTTGAATGCCAGGGGTGCAACTAATGAAAAACTGTTTTTT,CASSLNARGATNEKLFF
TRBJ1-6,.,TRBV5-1,TGCGCCAGCAGCTCGGAGACAGGCTATAATTCACCCCTACACTTT,CASSSETGYNSPLHF
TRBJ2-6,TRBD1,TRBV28,TGTGCCAGCAGGGACAGGGGAGGGCCTCGGGCTGGGGCCAACGTCCTGACTTTC,CASRDRGGPRAGANVLTF
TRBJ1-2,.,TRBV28,TGTGCCAGCAGCGAGGGGGACTATGGCTACACCTTC,CASSEGDYGYTF
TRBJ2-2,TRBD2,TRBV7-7,TGTGCCAGCAGCCACGGACTAGCGGGAGGCGCGAACACCGGGGAGCTCTTTTTT,CASSHGLAGGANTGELFF
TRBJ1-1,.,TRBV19,TGTGCCAGTAGTGCCTCGGGTTTATTCGCTGAAGCTTTCTTT,CASSASGLFAEAFF
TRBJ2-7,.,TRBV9,TGTGCCAGCAGCGTAGCTCAAGTGAACTACCTTCAGCAGCTTACCCCTGTAATCGAGCAGTACTTC,CASSVAQVNYLQQLTPVIEQYF
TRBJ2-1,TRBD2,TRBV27,TGTGCCAGCAGTCCCGGGACTAGCTTTGGAAATGAGCAGTTCTTC,CASSPGTSFGNEQFF
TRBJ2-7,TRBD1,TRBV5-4,TGTGCCAGCAGCTTGGGCGGAAGGGGGCTCTACGAGCAGTACTTC,CASSLGGRGLYEQYF
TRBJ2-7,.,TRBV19,TGTGCCAGTAGTATACAAGCGGCGCCCAACGAGCAGTACTTC,CASSIQAAPNEQYF